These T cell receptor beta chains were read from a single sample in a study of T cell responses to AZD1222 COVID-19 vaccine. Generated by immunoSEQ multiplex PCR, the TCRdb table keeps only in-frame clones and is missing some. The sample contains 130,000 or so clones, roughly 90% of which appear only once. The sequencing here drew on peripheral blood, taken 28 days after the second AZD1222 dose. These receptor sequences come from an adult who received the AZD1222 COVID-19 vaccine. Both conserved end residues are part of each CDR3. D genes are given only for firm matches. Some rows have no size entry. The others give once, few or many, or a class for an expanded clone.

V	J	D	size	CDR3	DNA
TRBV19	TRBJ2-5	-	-	CASRGHGQETQYF	TGTGCCAGCCGTGGACATGGCCAAGAGACCCAGTACTTC
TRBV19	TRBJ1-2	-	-	CASSMEVYGYTF	TGTGCCAGTAGTATGGAAGTATATGGCTACACCTTC
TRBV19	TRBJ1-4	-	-	CASMDGPTNEKLFF	TGTGCCAGTATGGACGGGCCAACTAATGAAAAACTGTTTTTT
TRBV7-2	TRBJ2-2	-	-	CASSKELAGWVTGELFF	TGTGCCAGCAGCAAAGAACTGGCAGGGTGGGTCACCGGGGAGCTGTTTTTT
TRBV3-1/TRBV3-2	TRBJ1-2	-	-	CASSQHVQGTGYTF	TGTGCCAGCAGCCAGCATGTGCAGGGTACTGGCTACACCTTC
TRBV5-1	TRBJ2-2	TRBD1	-	CASSSYRDRGPGELFF	TGCGCCAGCAGCTCGTACCGGGACAGGGGACCCGGGGAGCTGTTTTTT
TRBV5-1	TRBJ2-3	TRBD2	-	CASSLSGVAGGSDTQYF	TGCGCCAGCAGCTTGTCAGGGGTAGCGGGGGGGTCAGATACGCAGTATTTT
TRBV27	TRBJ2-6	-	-	CASRSSGANVLTF	TGTGCCAGCAGAAGCTCTGGGGCCAACGTCCTGACTTTC
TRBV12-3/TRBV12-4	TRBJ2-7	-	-	CASSLTVSYEQYF	TGTGCCAGCAGTTTAACGGTCTCCTACGAGCAGTACTTC
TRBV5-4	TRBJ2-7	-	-	CASSLDPGSSYEQYF	TGTGCCAGCAGCTTGGATCCGGGTAGCTCCTACGAGCAGTACTTC
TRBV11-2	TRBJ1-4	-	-	CASSLSDSFATNEKLFF	TGTGCCAGCAGTTTGTCGGACAGCTTTGCAACTAATGAAAAACTGTTTTTT
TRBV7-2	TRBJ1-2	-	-	CASSLAGGTGSYGYTF	TGTGCCAGCAGCCTTGCGGGCGGGACTGGGAGCTATGGCTACACCTTC
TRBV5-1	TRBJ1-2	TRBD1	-	CASSLDPGQGYSGDGYTF	TGCGCCAGCAGCTTGGACCCGGGACAGGGATACTCCGGCGATGGCTACACCTTC
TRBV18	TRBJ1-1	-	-	CASSPSHGMNTEAFF	TGTGCCAGCTCACCATCTCACGGCATGAACACTGAAGCTTTCTTT
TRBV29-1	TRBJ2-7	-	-	CSVEDPGSSYEQYF	TGCAGCGTTGAAGATCCAGGATCCTCCTACGAGCAGTACTTC
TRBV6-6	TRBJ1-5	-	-	CASTRGENQPQHF	TGTGCCAGCACCCGGGGCGAGAATCAGCCCCAGCATTTT
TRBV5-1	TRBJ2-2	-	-	CASSLADTGELFF	TGCGCCAGCAGCTTAGCCGACACCGGGGAGCTGTTTTTT
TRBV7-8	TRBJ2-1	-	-	CASSRWGEQFF	TGTGCCAGCAGCAGGTGGGGGGAGCAGTTCTTC
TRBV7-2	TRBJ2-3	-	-	CASSSSTDTQYF	TGTGCCAGCAGCTCTAGCACAGATACGCAGTATTTT
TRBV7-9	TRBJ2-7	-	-	CASSLGRGNHEQYF	TGTGCCAGCAGCTTAGGCAGGGGTAACCACGAGCAGTACTTC
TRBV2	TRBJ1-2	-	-	CASSQYREVGYTF	TGTGCCAGCAGTCAGTACAGGGAAGTTGGCTACACCTTC
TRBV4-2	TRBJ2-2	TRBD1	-	CASSQVQGELNTGELFF	TGTGCCAGCAGCCAAGTTCAGGGGGAATTGAACACCGGGGAGCTGTTTTTT
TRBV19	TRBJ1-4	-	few	CASSIQRRLGGEKLFF	TGTGCCAGTAGTATTCAACGTCGACTGGGCGGTGAAAAACTGTTTTTT
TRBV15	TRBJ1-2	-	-	CATSRDRNYGYTF	TGTGCCACCAGCAGAGATCGCAACTATGGCTACACCTTC
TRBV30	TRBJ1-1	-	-	CAWTRQDLNTEAFF	TGTGCCTGGACCCGACAGGATTTGAACACTGAAGCTTTCTTT
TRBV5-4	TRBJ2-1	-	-	CASSPSGDSYNEQFF	TGTGCCAGCAGTCCATCAGGGGATTCCTACAATGAGCAGTTCTTC
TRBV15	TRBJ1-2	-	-	CATRPAAVPTGYTF	TGTGCCACCAGGCCTGCGGCAGTCCCGACGGGCTACACCTTC
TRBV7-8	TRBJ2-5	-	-	CASSSLGSGSKETQYF	TGTGCCAGCAGCTCGCTGGGGAGCGGCAGTAAGGAGACCCAGTACTTC
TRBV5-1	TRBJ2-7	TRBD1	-	CASSFDRGYSYEQYF	TGCGCCAGCAGCTTCGACAGGGGGTACTCCTACGAGCAGTACTTC
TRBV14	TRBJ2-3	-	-	CASSQDRVVSQYF	TGTGCCAGCAGCCAAGATCGCGTTGTCTCGCAGTATTTT
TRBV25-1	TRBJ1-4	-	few	CASSSLWDNSEKLFF	TGTGCCAGCAGTTCCCTGTGGGACAATTCGGAAAAACTGTTTTTT
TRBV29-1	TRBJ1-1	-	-	CSVTGENTEAFF	TGCAGCGTTACGGGGGAAAACACTGAAGCTTTCTTT
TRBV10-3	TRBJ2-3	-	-	CAISTAEGGAGDTQYF	TGTGCCATCAGTACCGCTGAGGGGGGGGCCGGAGATACGCAGTATTTT
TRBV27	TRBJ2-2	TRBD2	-	CASSLAGGELFF	TGTGCCAGCAGTCTAGCGGGAGGGGAGCTGTTTTTT
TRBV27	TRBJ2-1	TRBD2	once	CASSLSGGGAAYNEQFF	TGTGCCAGCAGTTTAAGTGGCGGGGGGGCAGCTTACAATGAGCAGTTCTTC
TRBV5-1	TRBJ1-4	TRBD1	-	CASSFGTGLEKLFF	TGCGCCAGCAGCTTCGGGACAGGGCTTGAAAAACTGTTTTTT
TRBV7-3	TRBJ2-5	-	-	CASSRVPTETQYF	TGTGCCAGCAGCCGAGTCCCAACAGAGACCCAGTACTTC
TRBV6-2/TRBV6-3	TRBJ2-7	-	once	CASSHDIASYEQYF	TGTGCCAGCAGTCATGACATCGCCTCCTACGAGCAGTACTTC
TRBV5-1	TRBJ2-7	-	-	CASSLAGSEAYEQYF	TGCGCCAGCAGCTTGGCGGGGAGCGAGGCCTACGAGCAGTACTTC
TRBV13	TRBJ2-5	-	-	CASSPRGTPDRETQYF	TGTGCCAGCAGCCCCCGCGGGACCCCGGATCGGGAGACCCAGTACTTC
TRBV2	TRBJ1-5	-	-	CASSVLGQPQHF	TGTGCCAGCAGTGTTTTAGGACAGCCCCAGCATTTT
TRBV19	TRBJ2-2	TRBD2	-	CASSIRAGGPGGELFF	TGTGCCAGTAGTATAAGAGCGGGGGGACCCGGCGGGGAGCTGTTTTTT
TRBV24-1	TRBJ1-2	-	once	CATSGDSYGYTF	TGTGCCACCTCGGGAGATTCCTATGGCTACACCTTC
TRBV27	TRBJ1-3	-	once	CASSLGPGSGNTIYF	TGTGCCAGCAGTTTAGGGCCAGGCTCTGGAAACACCATATATTTT
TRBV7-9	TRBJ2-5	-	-	CASSSPGGRKETQYF	TGTGCCAGCAGCTCCCCCGGCGGAAGAAAAGAGACCCAGTACTTC
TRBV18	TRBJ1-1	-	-	CASSPSGDSTEAFF	TGTGCCAGCTCACCAAGCGGGGACTCAACTGAAGCTTTCTTT
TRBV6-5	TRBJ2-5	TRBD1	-	CASKPTGQGGETQYF	TGTGCCAGCAAGCCGACAGGACAGGGTGGCGAGACCCAGTACTTC
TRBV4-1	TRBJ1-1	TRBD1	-	CASSQDRQGNTEAFF	TGCGCCAGCAGCCAGGACCGACAGGGAAACACTGAAGCTTTCTTT
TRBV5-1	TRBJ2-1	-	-	CASGPTFWQNEQFF	TGCGCCAGCGGCCCCACATTTTGGCAGAATGAGCAGTTCTTC
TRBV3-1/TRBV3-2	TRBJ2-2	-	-	CASSQLRGVAAGELFF	TGTGCCAGCAGCCAACTCAGGGGGGTCGCCGCCGGGGAGCTGTTTTTT
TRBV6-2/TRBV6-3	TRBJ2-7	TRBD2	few	CASSFGLAGYEQYF	TGTGCCAGCAGCTTTGGACTAGCGGGCTACGAGCAGTACTTC
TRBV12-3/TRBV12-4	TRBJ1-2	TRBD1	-	CASSSLDRAGYTF	TGTGCCAGCAGTTCCCTGGACAGGGCGGGCTACACCTTC
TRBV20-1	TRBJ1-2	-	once	CSASGIANYGYTF	TGCAGTGCTAGTGGGATAGCTAACTATGGCTACACCTTC
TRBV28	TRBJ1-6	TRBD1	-	CASSGPGQGTYNSPLHF	TGTGCCAGCAGCGGCCCGGGACAGGGGACCTATAATTCACCCCTCCACTTT
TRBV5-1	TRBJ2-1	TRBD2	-	CASSSGTSGGNNEQFF	TGCGCCAGCAGCTCCGGGACTAGCGGAGGGAACAATGAGCAGTTCTTC
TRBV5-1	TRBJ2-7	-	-	CASSWTAEQYF	TGCGCCAGCAGTTGGACAGCGGAGCAGTACTTC
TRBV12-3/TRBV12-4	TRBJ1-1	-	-	CASSFGGIAEAFF	TGTGCCAGCAGTTTTGGCGGGATCGCTGAAGCTTTCTTT
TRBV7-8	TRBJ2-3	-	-	CASSRLVSTDTQYF	TGTGCCAGCAGCCGACTGGTTAGCACAGATACGCAGTATTTT
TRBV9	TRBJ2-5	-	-	CASSVATAETQYF	TGTGCCAGCAGCGTAGCAACCGCGGAGACCCAGTACTTC
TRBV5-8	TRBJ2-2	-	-	CASSFGQGNTGELFF	TGTGCCAGCAGCTTCGGCCAGGGGAACACCGGGGAGCTGTTTTTT